This passage covers 24 T cell receptor beta chains from one sample sequenced in a study of technical replicates of blood from a few donors. Sequenced by immunoSEQ multiplex PCR; TCRdb stores in-frame clones only, minus some. The sample holds about 100,000 clones, almost 96% seen once. The sample comprised T cells isolated from PBMCs. The receptors come from a human donor in good health.

This chain connects TRBV27 to TRBJ2-1; D gene uncertain. Trimming removed 3 bases at V and 7 bases at J, with 7 bases between. The V gene's germline CDR1 is MNHEY and CDR2 SMNVEV (reference sequence). The CDR3 length is 12 residues. CDR3 sequence: CASSFPGNEQFF. In DNA form, the CDR3 reads TGTGCCAGCAGTTTTCCCGGGAATGAGCAGTTCTTC.

The chain uses TRBV5-1 and TRBJ1-2; D may be TRBD1 (6 bases). Germline V gene sequence: CDR1 SGHRS, CDR2 YFSETQ. V lost 0 bases to trimming and J lost 8 bases, with 17 bases between them. The CDR3 length is 15 residues. DNA of the CDR3: TGCGCCAGCAGCTTGGATGGAGGCTACAGGGACGGCTACACCTTC. Amino acid sequence: CASSLDGGYRDGYTF.

This rearrangement joins TRBV10-3 to TRBJ2-3; 7 nucleotides agree with TRBD2. This CDR3 is built from 15 residues. V shed 2 bases, J shed 4 bases, and the junction held 6 bases outside the gene matches. Per germline, CDR1 ENHRY and CDR2 SYGVKD. CDR3: CAISEPGLDPDTQYF. The CDR3, as DNA: TGTGCCATCAGTGAGCCTGGACTAGATCCAGATACGCAGTATTTT.

The genes are TRBV28 and TRBJ2-3; 9 bases map to TRBD1. This CDR3 has 16 residues. V gave up 7 bases and J gave up 1 base; unmatched junction bases: 9. Germline V gene sequence: CDR1 MDHEN, CDR2 SYDVKM. The CDR3 bases are TGTGCCAGCAACCTGGGACAGGGACGGGGCACAGATACGCAGTATTTT. Its translation: CASNLGQGRGTDTQYF. The whole variable domain, remainder taken from reference TRBV28 and TRBJ2-3, is DVKVTQSSRYLVKRTGEKVFLECVQDMDHENMFWYRQDPGLGLRLIYFSYDVKMKEKGDIPEGYSVSREKKERFSLILESASTNQTSMYLCASNLGQGRGTDTQYFGPGTRLTVL.

CDR3 nucleotide sequence: TGTGCCAGCAGTGGGGGCCCGGGGGGACAGCTAGCGGGAGTTCTCAAAGAGACCCAGTACTTC. Protein: CASSGGPGGQLAGVLKETQYF. The V and J genes are TRBV2 and TRBJ2-5; 10 nucleotides match TRBD2. The CDR3 loop spans 21 amino acids. From germline, CDR1 is SNHLY and CDR2 FYNNEI. V was clipped by 4 bases and J by 3 bases; unmatched bases: 23.

J is TRBJ2-5 and V is TRBV30; D perhaps matches TRBD2 (5 bases). CDR1 is GTSNPN and CDR2 is SVGIG in the germline V gene (reference sequence). Trimming took off 2 bases at V and 5 bases at J, with 9 bases between the two ends. The CDR3 is 12 amino acids. This chain's CDR3 is CAWSRGLETQYF. CDR3 in DNA: TGTGCCTGGAGTCGGGGTTTGGAGACCCAGTACTTC.

V gene TRBV7-9 combines with J gene TRBJ1-1; D remains unclear. This CDR3 has 13 amino acids. The V and J ends lost 5 bases and 1 base respectively, with 8 bases between them. In germline, CDR1 is SEHNR, CDR2 FQNEAQ (reference sequence). The CDR3 nucleotides read TGTGCCAGCAGCCCCCGTAAGAACACTGAAGCTTTCTTT. Translation: CASSPRKNTEAFF.

The J gene is TRBJ1-6, the V gene TRBV28, with D possibly being TRBD1 (5 bases). The CDR3 has 14 amino acids. Germline CDR1 reads MDHEN; CDR2 reads SYDVKM. The ends were cut back, 3 bases at V and 8 bases at J, with 11 bases in the middle. The CDR3 nucleotides are TGTGCCAGCAGTTTTATGGGGGGGGATTCACCCCTCCACTTT. Its translation: CASSFMGGDSPLHF.

CDR3 coding DNA: TGTGCCAGTCATATAGGGGCAGGGATCGGCAATCAGCCCCAGCATTTT. This gives the protein CASHIGAGIGNQPQHF. The chain links TRBV19 to TRBJ1-5, with D perhaps TRBD1 (5 bases). Germline CDR1 is LNHDA and CDR2 is SQIVND (reference sequence). V shed 8 bases and J shed 2 bases, with 19 bases lying between them. CDR3 size: 16 residues.

V gene TRBV13 combines with J gene TRBJ1-2; the D gene is possibly TRBD1 (5 bases). The CDR3 covers 12 residues. V was pared by 8 bases and J by 4 bases, with 11 bases between. The germline V gene encodes CDR1 PRHDT and CDR2 FYEKMQ (reference sequence). The DNA for the CDR3 is TGTGCCAGCTCTCCGGGGGTCTATGGCTACACCTTC. As protein: CASSPGVYGYTF.

V usage is TRBV5-4 and J usage is TRBJ1-1, with 7 bases identical to TRBD1. Germline V gene data show CDR1 as SGHNT and CDR2 as YYREEE (reference sequence). This CDR3 spans 13 amino acids. J was trimmed by 1 base and V by 5 bases; bases with no gene match: 2. CDR3 in DNA: TGTGCCAGCAGTAGGGACAGGAACACTGAAGCTTTCTTT. Translated: CASSRDRNTEAFF.

V gene TRBV5-1 combines with J gene TRBJ2-2, with 12 bases matching TRBD1. The V segment lost 3 bases and the J segment 6 bases; nucleotides outside the gene matches: 6. Germline assignment: CDR1 SGHRS and CDR2 YFSETQ. The CDR3 extends over 16 amino acids. In DNA form, the CDR3 reads TGCGCCAGCAGCTCTCCAGGGACAGGGGGCTCCGGGGAGCTGTTTTTT. This encodes CASSSPGTGGSGELFF.

The CDR3 DNA sequence: TGTGCCAGCAGTTTGGCGGGGAGCAATCAGCCCCAGCATTTT. Amino acid sequence: CASSLAGSNQPQHF. This sequence joins TRBV7-9 and TRBJ1-5; no definite D call. Germline V gene data show CDR1 as SEHNR and CDR2 as FQNEAQ (reference sequence). CDR3 length equals 14 residues. Trimming took off 6 bases at V and 1 base at J, with 10 bases between the two ends.

This clone came up once. The chain uses TRBV5-4 and TRBJ2-5; TRBD2 aligns across 13 bases. There are 16 residues in the CDR3. Germline CDR1 and CDR2: SGHNT and YYREEE (reference sequence). V lost 4 bases and J lost 2; bases outside the gene matches: 5. CDR3: CASSKGLAGTQETQYF. The CDR3 nucleotides read TGTGCCAGCAGCAAGGGACTAGCGGGGACGCAAGAGACCCAGTACTTC.

The chain uses TRBV5-1 and TRBJ2-1; D perhaps matches TRBD2 (6 bases). CDR1 and CDR2 from the germline V gene are SGHRS and YFSETQ. This CDR3 has 16 residues. Between the trimmed V and J ends, which lost 0 bases and 8 bases, there was a span of 18 bases. The CDR3 loop reads CASSLDAGTGVDEQFF. The CDR3 nucleotides are TGCGCCAGCAGCTTGGATGCGGGGACCGGGGTCGATGAGCAGTTCTTC.

V usage is TRBV28 and J usage is TRBJ1-2, with TRBD1 matching over 8 bases. V was clipped by 4 bases and J by 3 bases; unmatched bases: 7. This CDR3 region has 15 residues. Germline CDR1 MDHEN, CDR2 SYDVKM. The DNA for the CDR3 is TGTGCCAGCAGTTCAGGGGGCGAGGGCGACTATGGCTACACCTTC. As protein: CASSSGGEGDYGYTF.

The gene calls are TRBV6-6 and TRBJ1-1; D is uncertain. Germline V gene data show CDR1 as MNHNY and CDR2 as SVGAGI (reference sequence). CDR3 size: 14 residues. Trimming left V 4 bases short and J 4 bases short, with 13 bases between. CDR3 nucleotide sequence: TGTGCCAGCAGTTCCGCCATAGGGAGCACTGAAGCTTTCTTT. The encoded protein is CASSSAIGSTEAFF.

V and J are TRBV2 and TRBJ2-1; the D gene is possibly TRBD1 (6 bases). This CDR3 comprises 13 residues. Per the germline V gene, CDR1 is SNHLY and CDR2 is FYNNEI. The V end lost 2 bases, the J end lost 8 bases, and 10 bases lay between the germline ends. CDR3 sequence reads: CASSEYGGYEQFF. CDR3 sequence (DNA): TGTGCCAGCAGTGAATATGGGGGCTATGAGCAGTTCTTC.

The genes are TRBV5-4 and TRBJ1-4, with D possibly being TRBD1 (5 bases). Per the germline V gene, CDR1 is SGHNT and CDR2 is YYREEE (reference sequence). Trimming removed 1 base at V and 0 bases at J, with 7 bases between. The CDR3 is 15 residues long. The CDR3 loop is CASSLWGATNEKLFF. CDR3 sequence (DNA): TGTGCCAGCAGCTTGTGGGGGGCAACTAATGAAAAACTGTTTTTT. The variable domain in full, completed from reference TRBV5-4 and TRBJ1-4, reads ETGVTQSPTHLIKTRGQQVTLRCSSQSGHNTVSWYQQALGQGPQFIFQYYREEENGRGNFPPRFSGLQFPNYSSELNVNALELDDSALYLCASSLWGATNEKLFFGSGTQLSVL.

The V and J genes are TRBV6-5 and TRBJ2-2; no firm D call. The CDR3 totals 13 residues. Trimming cost V 0 bases and J 6 bases, with 5 bases left between them. From germline, CDR1 is MNHEY and CDR2 SVGAGI. CDR3 nucleotides: TGTGCCAGCAGTTACTCATATCCCGGGGAGCTGTTTTTT. Protein product: CASSYSYPGELFF.

The chain's CDR3 is CASSYGLAPPAEQYF. For the CDR3, the DNA is TGTGCCAGCAGTTACGGTCTAGCCCCACCGGCCGAGCAGTACTTC. The rearrangement joins TRBV6-5 to TRBJ2-7; D perhaps matches TRBD2 (5 bases). V lost 2 bases and J 6 bases, leaving 17 bases between the germline ends. Germline CDR1 and CDR2: MNHEY and SVGAGI. The CDR3 is made up of 15 amino acids.

The chain is built from TRBV11-3 and TRBJ2-3; the match to TRBD2 covers 7 bases. Germline values: CDR1 SGHNT, CDR2 YENEEA. The CDR3 consists of 15 residues. J gave up 2 bases and V 2 bases, and 4 bases lay outside the gene matches. In DNA, the CDR3 is TGTGCCAGCAGCTTATTAGCGGGTTACACAGATACGCAGTATTTT. Amino acids: CASSLLAGYTDTQYF.

The genes are TRBV18 and TRBJ1-4; 10 nucleotides match TRBD1. The CDR3 is 14 residues long. Germline V gene lookup returns CDR1 KGHSH and CDR2 LQKENI. V shed 4 bases and J 5 bases; nucleotides not matched to a gene: 1. The CDR3 here is CASSRTGGNEKLFF. The CDR3 bases are TGTGCCAGCTCACGGACAGGGGGGAATGAAAAACTGTTTTTT.

This clone has a handful of counts. CDR3 sequence reads: CASSYSAIGYEQYF. CDR3 bases: TGTGCCAGCAGTTACTCGGCCATTGGTTACGAGCAGTACTTC. The chain combines TRBV6-5 with TRBJ2-7; D is unresolved. Germline values: CDR1 MNHEY, CDR2 SVGAGI. Trimming removed 0 bases from V and 4 bases from J, with 10 bases in between. This CDR3 comprises 14 residues.